The 17 T cell receptor beta chains in this list originate from one sample, sequenced in a study of blood T cell repertoires in COVID-19. Using immunoSEQ multiplex PCR, the repertoire was profiled, and TCRdb retains in-frame clones only, with some absent. The data contain 150,000 to 180,000 clones, roughly 89% of them seen just once; the ten biggest clones take up less than 0.6%. Sequenced input: peripheral blood. These receptors were obtained from a man between 50 and 59 years old with acute or convalescent COVID-19.

This sequence joins TRBV20-1 and TRBJ1-2; D is unresolved. CDR1 and CDR2 from the germline V gene are DFQATT and SNEGSKA (reference sequence). The CDR3 contains 11 residues. The V end was cut by 6 bases, the J end by 2 bases, with 7 bases between. CDR3 amino acids: CSAGLNYGYTF. The CDR3 DNA is TGCAGTGCCGGACTGAACTATGGCTACACCTTC.

Notes on this clone: The identical CDR3 is also encoded by other nucleotide sequences in the sample. The rearrangement links TRBV28 to TRBJ1-2; 10 bases align to TRBD1. Losses at the gene ends were 6 bases for V and 2 bases for J; bases not matched to a gene: 3. Germline V gives CDR1 MDHEN, CDR2 SYDVKM. The CDR3 has 14 amino acids. The CDR3 sequence: CASSPGQGNYGYTF. The CDR3 DNA sequence: TGTGCCAGCAGCCCGGGACAGGGGAACTATGGCTACACCTTC.

The V and J genes are TRBV19 and TRBJ1-1; no firm D call. V was trimmed by 6 bases and J by 4 bases, leaving 12 bases between them. This CDR3 comprises 13 residues. Germline V gene lookup returns CDR1 LNHDA and CDR2 SQIVND (reference sequence). The CDR3 bases are TGTGCCAGTAGATCATCGGGAGGCACTGAAGCTTTCTTT. This sequence encodes CASRSSGGTEAFF.

The chain joins TRBV25-1 to TRBJ2-1; D gene ambiguous. Germline V lookup: CDR1 MGHDK, CDR2 SYGVNS. CDR3 size: 12 residues. Trimming removed 6 bases at V and 8 bases at J, with 11 bases between. CDR3 region: CASRSQVHEQFF. The CDR3 region has the DNA TGTGCCAGCAGATCGCAGGTCCATGAGCAGTTCTTC. The entire variable domain, with the rest obtained from reference TRBV25-1 and TRBJ2-1, is as follows: EADIYQTPRYLVIGTGKKITLECSQTMGHDKMYWYQQDPGMELHLIHYSYGVNSTEKGDLSSESTVSRIRTEHFPLTLESARPSHTSQYLCASRSQVHEQFFGPGTRLTVL.

The V call is TRBV3-1 (or the pseudogene TRBV3-2), the J call TRBJ2-1; D is unclear. Germline V CDR1 and CDR2: LGHDT, YNNKEL (reference sequence). V shed 4 bases and J shed 8 bases, with 12 bases lying between them. CDR3 length: 13 residues. CDR3 sequence: CASSPRLGDEQFF. In DNA form, the CDR3 reads TGTGCCAGCAGCCCCCGATTGGGCGATGAGCAGTTCTTC.

The chain recombines TRBV7-3 with TRBJ2-2; TRBD1 is a possible D gene (6 bases). Trimming took off 4 bases at V and 1 base at J, with 7 bases between the two ends. Germline V gene data show CDR1 as SGHTA and CDR2 as FQGTGA. The CDR3 length is 14 residues. CDR3 protein: CASSSQGNTGELFF. The CDR3 nucleotides are TGTGCCAGCAGCTCACAGGGGAACACCGGGGAGCTGTTTTTT. The whole variable domain, filled in from reference TRBV7-3 and TRBJ2-2, reads GAGVSQTPSNKVTEKGKYVELRCDPISGHTALYWYRQSLGQGPEFLIYFQGTGAADDSGLPNDRFFAVRPEGSVSTLKIQRTERGDSAVYLCASSSQGNTGELFFGEGSRLTVL.

The chain links TRBV10-2 to TRBJ1-1, with D perhaps matching TRBD1 (6 bases). Germline CDR1 is WSHSY and CDR2 is SAAADI. V was cut by 3 bases and J by 8 bases, with 16 bases left in between. The CDR3 is 14 amino acids. The CDR3 protein is CASSETGWGGEAFF. The DNA of the CDR3 is TGCGCCAGCAGTGAAACAGGGTGGGGCGGAGAAGCTTTCTTT.

This clone appeared once. J is TRBJ2-5 and V is TRBV18; TRBD2 aligns across 9 bases. Losses at the gene ends were 0 bases for V and 1 base for J; bases not matched to a gene: 0. The V gene's germline CDR1 is KGHSH and CDR2 LQKENI. The CDR3 runs to 15 residues. The CDR3 bases are TGTGCCAGCTCACCACCTAGCGGGGGCCAAGAGACCCAGTACTTC. Encoded protein: CASSPPSGGQETQYF.

The genes are TRBV7-2 and TRBJ1-3; D remains unclear. CDR1 is SGHTA and CDR2 is FQGNSA in the germline V gene. This CDR3 is built from 15 residues. V was pared by 5 bases and J by 9 bases, with 20 bases between. The CDR3 nucleotides are TGTGCCAGCAGCGAGCGGTCAATGGGAACCGGCACCATATATTTT. Protein product: CASSERSMGTGTIYF. The full variable domain, completed using reference TRBV7-2 and TRBJ1-3, is GAGVSQSPSNKVTEKGKDVELRCDPISGHTALYWYRQSLGQGLEFLIYFQGNSAPDKSGLPSDRFSAERTGGSVSTLTIQRTQQEDSAVYLCASSERSMGTGTIYFGEGSWLTVV.

The V and J genes are TRBV29-1 and TRBJ2-7, with 7 bases matching TRBD1. The CDR3 loop spans 12 amino acids. CDR1 is SQVTM, CDR2 ANQGSEA, per germline. With 5 bases clipped from V and 3 bases from J, the junction kept 4 bases outside the gene matches. CDR3: CSVQGDHYEQYF. As DNA, the CDR3 is TGCAGCGTTCAGGGGGACCACTACGAGCAGTACTTC.

The rearrangement uses TRBV11-2 and TRBJ1-1; D possibly corresponds to TRBD1 (6 bases). This CDR3 has 15 amino acids. Between the trimmed V and J ends, which lost 5 bases and 1 base, there was a span of 14 bases. CDR1 is SGHAT, CDR2 FQNNGV, per germline. DNA for the CDR3: TGTGCCAGCAGCAGGGTGGGACACCCGAACACTGAAGCTTTCTTT. Amino acid sequence: CASSRVGHPNTEAFF. Full variable domain (remainder filled in from reference TRBV11-2 and TRBJ1-1): EAGVAQSPRYKIIEKRQSVAFWCNPISGHATLYWYQQILGQGPKLLIQFQNNGVVDDSQLPKDRFSAERLKGVDSTLKIQPAKLEDSAVYLCASSRVGHPNTEAFFGQGTRLTVV.

The V and J genes are TRBV6-2 or TRBV6-3 and TRBJ1-2; TRBD1 aligns across 7 bases. The V and J ends lost 5 bases and 2 bases, in that order; junction bases with no gene match: 11. Per germline, CDR1 MNHEY and CDR2 SVGEGT. This CDR3 comprises 16 residues. As DNA, the CDR3 is TGTGCCAGCAGTCATACAGGGGACCTTTTGAACTATGGCTACACCTTC. It is translated as CASSHTGDLLNYGYTF.

This clone has a handful of counts. The V gene is TRBV19, the J gene TRBJ2-3; 11 bases are shared with TRBD1. Germline V gives CDR1 LNHDA, CDR2 SQIVND (reference sequence). V lost 4 bases and J lost 1; bases outside the gene matches: 1. The CDR3 has 15 amino acids. The CDR3 sequence: CASSRTGGRTDTQYF. As DNA, the CDR3 is TGTGCCAGTAGTAGGACAGGGGGCCGCACAGATACGCAGTATTTT.

The chain joins TRBV3-1 (or the pseudogene TRBV3-2) to TRBJ1-3; no clear D. The CDR3 loop spans 16 amino acids. V dropped 6 bases and J dropped 2 bases, with 17 bases sitting between them. Looked up from germline, CDR1 is LGHDT and CDR2 is YNNKEL (reference sequence). CDR3 residues: CASRAGASAAGNTIYF. The CDR3 DNA reads as TGTGCCAGCAGGGCCGGCGCGTCTGCGGCTGGAAACACCATATATTTT.

This chain connects TRBV19 to TRBJ2-5; 7 nucleotides line up with TRBD1. The CDR3 extends over 13 amino acids. V gave up 4 bases and J gave up 2 bases; unmatched junction bases: 1. From germline, CDR1 is LNHDA and CDR2 SQIVND (reference sequence). The CDR3 DNA reads TGTGCCAGTAGTACGGGACAGCAAGAGACCCAGTACTTC. Its translation: CASSTGQQETQYF.

The rearrangement uses TRBV5-6 and TRBJ1-5; D not resolved. V lost 4 bases to trimming and J lost 4 bases, with 15 bases between them. In germline, CDR1 is SGHDT, CDR2 YYEEEE. CDR3 length equals 15 residues. This CDR3 is CASSQGGQVNQPQHF. The CDR3 DNA follows: TGTGCCAGCAGCCAAGGAGGGCAAGTGAATCAGCCCCAGCATTTT.

In its sample, this clone was seen a few times. The chain joins TRBV15 to TRBJ1-6; 7 bases map to TRBD1. Germline assignment: CDR1 LNHNV and CDR2 YYDKDF (reference sequence). CDR3 length: 15 amino acids. V was clipped by 3 bases and J by 7 bases; unmatched bases: 6. The CDR3 loop reads CATSRGDSQNSPLHF. In nucleotides, the CDR3 is TGTGCCACCAGCAGGGGGGACAGCCAAAATTCACCCCTCCACTTT.